This entry lists 9 T cell receptor beta chains sequenced from one sample in a study of T cells in Graves' hyperthyroidism and ophthalmopathy. It was RNA transcripts that yielded the amplified TCR beta CDR3 regions. The HTBI primer set served for first-round RT-PCR of the TCR CDR3. MiXCR, run by TCRdb on the multiplex PCR reads, gives a single entry per CDR3 protein. Of more than 450,000 distinct CDR3 sequences detected, 11% to 15% appear once; the ten largest clones hold roughly 13%. The sample was blood. These receptors were collected from a woman aged 40 to 49 with Graves' hyperthyroidism.

This clonotype has a count of ten or more. The chain recombines TRBV28 with TRBJ1-4; 10 bases are shared with TRBD1. J lost 8 bases, V lost 3 bases, and 3 bases had no gene match. Per germline, CDR1 MDHEN and CDR2 SYDVKM. This CDR3 contains 14 residues. The CDR3 is CASSFGTGVEKLFF. In DNA form, the CDR3 reads TGTGCCAGCAGTTTCGGGACAGGGGTAGAAAAACTGTTTTTT.

The sample holds many counts of this clonotype. This chain connects TRBV7-9 to TRBJ2-7; 7 bases match TRBD1. V trimming: 0 bases; J trimming: 5 bases; junction bases outside the gene matches: 4. The CDR3 runs to 14 residues. Per germline, CDR1 SEHNR and CDR2 FQNEAQ (reference sequence). This CDR3 reads CASSLASTGHEQYF. The CDR3, as DNA: TGTGCCAGCAGCTTAGCGTCGACAGGGCACGAGCAGTACTTC.

A few counts support this clonotype. V and J are TRBV5-1 and TRBJ2-5; 7 bases map to TRBD2. The CDR3 has 14 residues. The germline V gene encodes CDR1 SGHRS and CDR2 YFSETQ. V shed 4 bases, J shed 5 bases, and the junction held 8 bases outside the gene matches. CDR3 sequence reads: CASSRGEGRETQYF. The CDR3 bases are TGCGCCAGCAGCCGGGGGGAGGGCCGGGAGACCCAGTACTTC.

This clonotype was picked up many times. This chain joins TRBV30 and TRBJ1-1; the match to TRBD1 covers 7 bases. CDR3 length: 15 amino acids. The ends lost 7 bases at V and 0 bases at J; junction bases unmatched: 11. The germline V gene has CDR1 GTSNPN and CDR2 SVGIG (reference sequence). CDR3 in DNA: TGTGCCTTCCAAGACAGGGTACAAATGAACACTGAAGCTTTCTTT. The encoded protein is CAFQDRVQMNTEAFF.

This clonotype was counted at least ten times. In nucleotides, the CDR3 is TGTGCCAGCAGCCAAGTTCTGACTGCCCTAACCTACGAGCAGTACTTC. Translating it yields CASSQVLTALTYEQYF. The rearrangement joins TRBV3-1 to TRBJ2-7, with unresolved D. The CDR3 runs 16 residues. V was clipped by 1 base and J by 2 bases, with 15 bases between them. The germline V gene encodes CDR1 LGHDT and CDR2 YNNKEL (reference sequence).

The table lists this clonotype with many counts. The rearrangement uses TRBV11-2 and TRBJ2-5; 13 bases line up with TRBD2. J gave up 0 bases and V 6 bases, and 10 bases lay outside the gene matches. CDR1 and CDR2 from the germline V gene are SGHAT and FQNNGV. This CDR3 comprises 18 residues. The CDR3 DNA follows: TGTGCCAGCAGTCCCGGGACTAGCGGGATTTTGTACCAAGAGACCCAGTACTTC. Translation gives CASSPGTSGILYQETQYF.

This chain uses TRBV27 with TRBJ2-3; D is possibly TRBD2 (6 bases). The length of the CDR3 is 13 residues. Trimming removed 6 bases at V and 11 bases at J, with 18 bases between. CDR1 and CDR2 (germline): MNHEY, SMNVEV (reference sequence). CDR3 residues: CASSQREAIRQYF. The CDR3 DNA is TGTGCCAGCAGCCAAAGGGAGGCTATAAGGCAGTATTTT.

The V gene is TRBV20-1, the J gene TRBJ2-5; the match to TRBD2 covers 10 bases. The CDR3 runs to 18 residues. Germline V CDR1 and CDR2: DFQATT, SNEGSKA (reference sequence). The V gene end was trimmed by 0 bases and the J gene end by 4 bases; junction bases not matched to a gene: 14. Written as DNA, the CDR3 is TGCAGTGCTAGAGATTCCCTTTTACTAGCGGGAAGAGGAGAGACCCAGTACTTC. It encodes CSARDSLLLAGRGETQYF.

This chain connects TRBV27 to TRBJ2-1; 11 positions agree with TRBD2. There are 16 residues in the CDR3. V shed 6 bases, J shed 3 bases, and the junction held 7 bases outside the gene matches. Germline loops: CDR1 MNHEY, CDR2 SMNVEV (reference sequence). The CDR3 region has the DNA TGTGCCAGCAGCGACGCCGGGACTAGCGGCTACAATGAGCAGTTCTTC. This sequence encodes CASSDAGTSGYNEQFF.